This T cell receptor beta chain was profiled in a study of monozygotic twins with inflammatory bowel disease. Worth noting for this clonotype: Its antigen remains unidentified.

There are 15 residues in the CDR3. CDR1 MDHEN and CDR2 SYDVKM come from the germline V gene. Blood was drawn at around 2.5 ml per donor. TCRdb re-called the 5' RACE reads and catalogs CDR3 proteins one per entry, DNA excluded. The sample holds 400,000 or so distinct CDR3 sequences. Findings and limits, study-wide: Nothing supported a single strong signal or clonotype that was associated with IBD. IBD patients, compared with healthy twins, shared fewer clonotypes with others (especially with disease activity).

The source is a human donor with ulcerative colitis or Crohn's disease, or a healthy co-twin of an affected twin (not recorded which). The sample consisted of blood. The chain joins TRBV28 to TRBJ2-7; TCRdb designates TRBD1, a call that cannot be tested without DNA. CDR3 protein: CASSSNGQGAYEQYF.